This entry describes one TCR beta chain. Its antigen is currently unknown. Germline V CDR1 and CDR2: SNHLY, FYNNEI. The length of the CDR3 is 14 residues. Trimming took 3 bases from V and 5 from J, leaving 13 bases between them. The data derive from a study of T-cell memory formation after mild COVID-19. Study results and caveats: Clones contracting day 15 to 85 were balanced CD4/CD8; later expanders leaned CD4+. Shrinking CD4+ clones resided mostly in CM and EM, and CD8+ ones in EMRA.

Amplification by 5'RACE using constant-segment primers produced TCR alpha and TCR beta cDNA libraries that carried sample barcodes and UMIs. TCRdb analysed the 5' RACE reads with MiXCR anew, one entry per CDR3 protein. The table records under 200,000 distinct CDR3 sequences, roughly 28% of them present only once. Sequencing used PBMCs or a T cell subset sorted from them (not recorded which). This sequence was found in an adult woman who had mild COVID-19 (a few samples of this study predate the infection). Cell type and time point are not known. The chain links TRBV2 to TRBJ1-1, with unresolved D. Here the CDR3 reads CASSESSVGTEAFF. The DNA for the CDR3 is TGTGCCAGCAGTGAGAGCAGTGTGGGGACTGAAGCTTTCTTT.